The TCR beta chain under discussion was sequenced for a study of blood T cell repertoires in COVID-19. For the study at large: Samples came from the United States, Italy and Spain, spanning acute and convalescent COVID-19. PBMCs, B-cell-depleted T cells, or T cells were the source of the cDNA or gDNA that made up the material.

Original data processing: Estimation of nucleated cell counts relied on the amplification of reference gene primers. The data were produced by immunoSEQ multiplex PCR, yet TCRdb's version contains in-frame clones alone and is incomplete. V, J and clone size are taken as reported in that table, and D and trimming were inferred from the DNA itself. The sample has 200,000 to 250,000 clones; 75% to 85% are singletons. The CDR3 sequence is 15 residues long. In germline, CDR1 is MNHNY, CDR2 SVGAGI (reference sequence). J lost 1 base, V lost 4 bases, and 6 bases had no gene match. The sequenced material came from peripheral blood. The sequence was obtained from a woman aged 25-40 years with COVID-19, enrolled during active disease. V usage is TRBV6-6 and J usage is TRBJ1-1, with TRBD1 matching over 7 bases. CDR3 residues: CASSSTTGRNTEAFF. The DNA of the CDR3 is TGTGCCAGCAGTTCTACGACAGGGAGGAACACTGAAGCTTTCTTT.